The clone carrying this TCR beta chain came up a few times. No antigen is known for it. TCRdb passed the 5' RACE reads through MiXCR, listing each CDR3 protein once. The sample holds under 400,000 distinct CDR3 sequences, about an eighth seen once. Germline V lookup: CDR1 DFQATT, CDR2 SNEGSKA (reference sequence). The CDR3 extends over 11 amino acids. The V end was cut by 3 bases, the J end by 9 bases, with 9 bases between. The sample comes from a study of T cells after yellow fever vaccination. In the study overall: Preparation of fractions with low cell numbers was performed using SMART-Seq v4 Ultra Low Input.

Notes on the study in general: The booster saw the reappearance of most primary-vaccination clones (approximately 97% CD4, around 88% CD8). When the response was secondary, it was weaker but reached its peak faster, day 5 versus 15.

The sequence came from a man aged 18 to 29 who received the YFV17D yellow fever vaccine. V and J are TRBV20-1 and TRBJ2-1, with unresolved D. Sequences were derived from CD4+ T cells sorted from PBMCs, sampled 15 days after the yellow fever booster vaccination. CDR3 nucleotide sequence: TGCAGTGCTAGGCCCCGAGGTGAGCAGTTCTTC. This translates into CSARPRGEQFF.